This record covers a single TCR beta chain. Its matching antigen is unknown. This sample stems from a study of OX40 agonist ivuxolimab in advanced cancers. Study background: Patients in dose escalation had liver, melanoma, kidney or head and neck cancers.

General study results and limits: Clonal expansion from baseline to week 6 occurred in both CD4+ and CD8+ T cells.

V shed 2 bases, J shed 7 bases, and the junction held 10 bases outside the gene matches. Germline CDR1 LNHDA, CDR2 SQIVND (reference sequence). The CDR3 sequence is 16 residues long. Autoimmune disease history or systemic immunosuppression led to patients being barred. Some clones are missing from TCRdb's copy, which holds only in-frame ones; the method was immunoSEQ multiplex PCR. The sample has approximately 60,000 clones, around 91% seen once. The chain is built from TRBV19 and TRBJ1-2; 10 nucleotides line up with TRBD1. Source: CD4+ or CD8+ T cells sorted from blood, taken in a trial of the OX40 agonist ivuxolimab. The clonotype originates from an adult with an advanced solid tumor such as melanoma, head and neck, liver or kidney cancer. DNA for the CDR3: TGTGCCAGTAGTATATGGGCGACAGGGGGCTACTCTGGCTACACCTTC. Its protein product is CASSIWATGGYSGYTF.